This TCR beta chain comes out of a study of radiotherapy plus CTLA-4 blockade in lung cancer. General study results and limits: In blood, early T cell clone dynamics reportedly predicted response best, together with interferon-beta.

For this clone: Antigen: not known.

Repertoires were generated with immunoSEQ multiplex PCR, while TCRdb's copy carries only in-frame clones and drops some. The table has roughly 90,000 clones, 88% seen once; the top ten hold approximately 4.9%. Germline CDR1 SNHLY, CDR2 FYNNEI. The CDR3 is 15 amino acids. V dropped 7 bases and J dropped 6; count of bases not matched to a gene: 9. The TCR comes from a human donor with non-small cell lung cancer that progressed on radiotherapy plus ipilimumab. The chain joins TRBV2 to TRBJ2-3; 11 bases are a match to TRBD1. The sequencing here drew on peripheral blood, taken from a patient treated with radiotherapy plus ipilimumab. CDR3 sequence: CASIPGQGGADTQYF. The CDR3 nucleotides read TGTGCCAGCATTCCGGGACAGGGGGGTGCGGATACGCAGTATTTT.